The sequence of this T cell receptor (beta chain) was determined in a study of multiple sclerosis patients with progressive multifocal leukoencephalopathy. Time point here: approximately 11 months of natalizumab therapy. V lost 3 bases to trimming and J lost 3 bases, with 8 bases between them. CDR3 length equals 13 residues. The V gene's germline CDR1 is LGHNA and CDR2 YSLEER. This was a survey-level run. Sequencing was performed with immunoSEQ multiplex PCR; in TCRdb, only in-frame clones are kept and a portion is missing. The sample shows fewer than 35,000 clones, nearly 90% of them seen only once. V usage is TRBV4-3 and J usage is TRBJ1-1; D remains unclear. This clonotype originated in a human donor with multiple sclerosis. This specimen was PBMCs, taken from a patient treated with natalizumab. Here the CDR3 reads CASSQPRDTEAFF. CDR3 DNA: TGCGCCAGCAGCCAGCCGAGGGACACTGAAGCTTTCTTT.